Below, 26 T cell receptor beta chains from the same sample are listed, as sequenced in a study of PD-1 blockade in classical Hodgkin lymphoma. Brentuximab vedotin exposure varied, and every patient relapsed after autologous stem cell transplantation. Measured with immunoSEQ multiplex PCR; TCRdb has only the in-frame clones, and not every one. The repertoire has roughly 13,000 clones, around four fifths of them found once; the top ten carry about 26%. The sample here was peripheral blood mononuclear cells (PBMCs), taken before the second cycle of nivolumab. Receptors originate from a human donor with classical Hodgkin lymphoma.

This chain connects TRBV12-2 to TRBJ1-4. TRBV12-2 corresponds to a pseudogene. CDR3 size: 15 residues. CDR3 DNA: TGTGCAAGTCGCTTAGCGGGAGGGAATAATGAAAAACTGTTTTTT. Translating gives CASRLAGGNNEKLFF.

CDR3 amino acids: CASSFTGSGTQYF. The CDR3 region has the DNA TGCGCCAGCAGCTTTACAGGGTCAGGGACCCAGTACTTC. The chain recombines TRBV5-1 with TRBJ2-5, with D possibly being TRBD1 (6 bases). In germline, CDR1 is SGHRS, CDR2 YFSETQ. The CDR3 loop spans 13 amino acids. V dropped 2 bases and J dropped 7 bases, with 12 bases sitting between them.

J is TRBJ1-2 and V is TRBV5-4, with D possibly being TRBD1 (6 bases). The CDR3 extends over 14 amino acids. Trimming removed 4 bases at V and 6 bases at J, with 16 bases between. Germline V gene data show CDR1 as SGHNT and CDR2 as YYREEE (reference sequence). The CDR3 DNA follows: TGTGCCAGCAGCCCTAGGACAGTTCGCCATGGCTACACCTTC. Translated: CASSPRTVRHGYTF.

This clone was seen once. The CDR3 reads CASSLGPRFEAFF. CDR3 nucleotide sequence: TGTGCCAGCAGCTTAGGGCCTCGATTTGAAGCTTTCTTT. V and J are TRBV7-2 and TRBJ1-1; the D is unclear. The germline V and J ends were trimmed by 1 base and 7 bases, with 10 bases remaining between them. The CDR3 contains 13 residues. Germline V gene sequence: CDR1 SGHTA, CDR2 FQGNSA.

The rearrangement links TRBV5-1 to TRBJ1-2, with no clear D. CDR1 is SGHRS and CDR2 is YFSETQ in the germline V gene. Trimming pared 0 bases from V and 3 bases from J, leaving 6 bases between. The CDR3 contains 13 residues. The CDR3 reads CASSLDGHYGYTF. Written as DNA, the CDR3 is TGCGCCAGCAGCTTGGATGGACACTATGGCTACACCTTC.

In DNA form, the CDR3 reads TGTGCCAGCAGTACCGGGACAGGCTACGAGCAGTACTTC. Residues: CASSTGTGYEQYF. V is TRBV27 and J is TRBJ2-5; TRBD1 matches 8 bases. The tail of the sequence fits TRBJ2-7 better, so the J call may be wrong. The germline V gene encodes CDR1 MNHEY and CDR2 SMNVEV (reference sequence). The CDR3 runs 13 residues.

V is TRBV4-2 and J is TRBJ1-3; D not resolved. V was shortened by 0 bases and J by 3 bases, with 3 bases between the two germline ends. The CDR3 is 13 amino acids. Germline V gene sequence: CDR1 LGHNA, CDR2 YNFKEQ. CDR3 amino acids: CASSQDLGNTIYF. The DNA of the CDR3 is TGTGCCAGCAGCCAAGATCTTGGAAACACCATATATTTT.

The chain uses TRBV4-1 and TRBJ2-1; D may match TRBD1 or TRBD2 (5 bases each). The CDR3 sequence is 20 residues long. V was trimmed by 0 bases and J by 9 bases, leaving 30 bases between them. Looked up from germline, CDR1 is MGHRA and CDR2 is YSYEKL. In nucleotides, the CDR3 is TGCGCCAGCAGCCAAGATCCCCACGATTTAGGGACCTTAAGAGGCGCTGAGCAGTTCTTC. This gives the protein CASSQDPHDLGTLRGAEQFF.

The genes are TRBV19 and TRBJ2-1; TRBD2 matches at 10 bases. This CDR3 has 17 residues. Trimming removed 5 bases from V and 2 bases from J; junction bases left unmatched: 9. Germline loops: CDR1 LNHDA, CDR2 SQIVND (reference sequence). The CDR3: CASSPIALAGAYNEQFF. CDR3 DNA sequence: TGTGCCAGTAGTCCCATAGCCCTAGCGGGGGCCTACAATGAGCAGTTCTTC.

V and J are TRBV7-2 and TRBJ2-6; D unresolved. The CDR3 has 14 amino acids. V was trimmed by 2 bases and J by 2 bases, leaving 4 bases between them. The germline gives CDR1 SGHTA, CDR2 FQGNSA. The CDR3 here is CASSLNTGANVLTF. CDR3 nucleotides: TGTGCCAGCAGCTTAAACACTGGGGCCAACGTCCTGACTTTC.

The rearrangement joins TRBV6-6 to TRBJ2-6; D call uncertain. The CDR3 length is 15 residues. Trimming shortened V by 6 bases and J by 4 bases, and 13 bases separated the two germline ends. Looked up from germline, CDR1 is MNHNY and CDR2 is SVGAGI (reference sequence). In DNA, the CDR3 is TGTGCCAGCAGGCGAGCTGCGGCCGGGGCCAACGTCCTGACTTTC. It yields the protein CASRRAAAGANVLTF.

The chain is built from TRBV2 and TRBJ1-2; D is unresolved. There are 11 residues in the CDR3. Germline V gene sequence: CDR1 SNHLY, CDR2 FYNNEI. V was cut by 6 bases and J by 7 bases, with 9 bases left in between. This CDR3 is CASREGAGYTF. CDR3 in DNA: TGTGCCAGCAGGGAGGGAGCTGGCTACACCTTC.

The chain uses TRBV6-5 and TRBJ2-3; tentatively, D is TRBD2 (5 bases). Germline loops: CDR1 MNHEY, CDR2 SVGAGI. This CDR3 is 14 amino acids long. V lost 6 bases, J lost 4 bases, and 14 bases lay in between. The CDR3 loop reads CASSLTFGADTQYF. CDR3 coding DNA: TGTGCCAGCAGCCTCACTTTCGGGGCAGATACGCAGTATTTT.

V usage is TRBV6-6 and J usage is TRBJ2-5; D is undetermined. Germline CDR1 MNHNY, CDR2 SVGAGI (reference sequence). The V end lost 6 bases, the J end lost 4 bases, and 6 bases lay between the germline ends. This CDR3 is built from 11 residues. The chain's CDR3 is CASSLLETQYF. CDR3 nucleotide sequence: TGTGCCAGCAGCCTCCTAGAGACCCAGTACTTC.

This chain uses TRBV7-9 with TRBJ1-5, with a tentative D call TRBD1 (5 bases). Germline V gene sequence: CDR1 SEHNR, CDR2 FQNEAQ (reference sequence). The CDR3 runs to 14 residues. The V end was cut by 5 bases, the J end by 9 bases, with 17 bases between. DNA for the CDR3: TGTGCCAGCAGCCCTGGGACGGCCCAGGGGCCCCAGCATTTT. Translating it yields CASSPGTAQGPQHF.

This clone occurred a few times. The V gene is TRBV5-1, the J gene TRBJ1-3; D unclear. The germline CDR1 and CDR2 sequences are SGHRS and YFSETQ. This CDR3 region has 14 residues. The germline V and J ends were trimmed by 4 bases and 8 bases, with 16 bases remaining between them. CDR3 bases: TGCGCCAGCAGCCAAGACTGGGTCCTTGACACCATATATTTT. This codes for CASSQDWVLDTIYF.

J is TRBJ1-6 and V is TRBV7-9; maybe TRBD1 (5 bases). The CDR3 has 15 residues. The V gene's germline CDR1 is SEHNR and CDR2 FQNEAQ (reference sequence). Trimming removed 7 bases from V and 9 bases from J, with 19 bases in between. Here the CDR3 DNA reads TGTGCCAGCACCATGTCACAGGCCATATTTTCACCCCTCCACTTT. Protein sequence: CASTMSQAIFSPLHF. Combining the CDR3 with reference TRBV7-9 and TRBJ1-6 gives the whole variable domain DTGVSQNPRHKITKRGQNVTFRCDPISEHNRLYWYRQTLGQGPEFLTYFQNEAQLEKSRLLSDRFSAERPKGSFSTLEIQRTEQGDSAMYLCASTMSQAIFSPLHFGNGTRLTVT.

The chain has TRBV7-9 and TRBJ2-5; D could derive from TRBD1 or TRBD2 (5 bases each). Germline V CDR1 and CDR2: SEHNR, FQNEAQ (reference sequence). The CDR3 has 15 residues. The germline V and J ends were trimmed by 6 bases and 1 base, with 15 bases remaining between them. The CDR3 DNA sequence: TGTGCCAGCAGGGTAGGGGACGCACCCCAAGAGACCCAGTACTTC. This codes for CASRVGDAPQETQYF.

The chain carries TRBV2 and TRBJ2-3; D unresolved. From germline, CDR1 is SNHLY and CDR2 FYNNEI. This CDR3 region has 13 residues. V gave up 8 bases and J gave up 2 bases, with 11 bases separating them. CDR3 residues: CASRTFLTDTQYF. CDR3 nucleotide sequence: TGTGCCAGCCGGACCTTCCTCACAGATACGCAGTATTTT.

CDR3 nucleotides: TGTGCCAGCAGCAAAGAACCGGGGGACAGGACGCAAAACTATGGCTACACCTTC. Protein product: CASSKEPGDRTQNYGYTF. The chain recombines TRBV21-1 with TRBJ1-2; the D call of TRBD1 is as the table states it, not checked on the DNA. TRBV21-1 is flagged as a pseudogene. This CDR3 contains 18 residues.

The chain employs TRBV19 and TRBJ2-1, with D possibly being TRBD1 (6 bases). This CDR3 comprises 17 residues. CDR1 LNHDA and CDR2 SQIVND come from the germline V gene (reference sequence). Trimming shortened V by 4 bases and J by 7 bases, and 23 bases separated the two germline ends. In DNA, the CDR3 is TGTGCCAGTAGTAGACTTTTTGGCAGGGGTGTTTGGAATGAGCAGTTCTTC. It encodes CASSRLFGRGVWNEQFF.

CDR3 sequence: CASSLQGPGYNEQFF. The CDR3 coding sequence is TGTGCCAGCAGTCTTCAGGGCCCAGGGTACAATGAGCAGTTCTTC. V gene TRBV28 combines with J gene TRBJ2-1, with TRBD1 as a possible D gene (5 bases). The germline CDR1 and CDR2 sequences are MDHEN and SYDVKM. CDR3 length: 15 residues. The V end lost 5 bases, the J end lost 4 bases, and 15 bases lay between the germline ends.

This sequence joins TRBV6-5 and TRBJ1-2; 7 bases are a match to TRBD1. The V gene end was trimmed by 0 bases and the J gene end by 4 bases; junction bases not matched to a gene: 5. The CDR3 has 15 residues. Germline assignment: CDR1 MNHEY and CDR2 SVGAGI. Here the CDR3 reads CASSYSRAGGYGYTF. The CDR3 coding sequence is TGTGCCAGCAGTTACTCGCGAGCAGGGGGCTATGGCTACACCTTC.

The genes are TRBV7-6 and TRBJ2-2; TRBD1 agrees at 7 bases. Germline-derived CDR1 and CDR2 are SGHVS and FNYEAQ. This CDR3 has 14 amino acids. The ends lost 3 bases at V and 7 bases at J; junction bases unmatched: 5. CDR3 residues: CASSFRPGGGELFF. The CDR3 DNA is TGTGCCAGCAGCTTTAGACCAGGGGGCGGGGAGCTGTTTTTT.

The CDR3 DNA reads TGTGCTAGTGGTTTGGCCATGGGTAACTATGGCTACACCTTC. It yields the protein CASGLAMGNYGYTF. V gene TRBV12-5 combines with J gene TRBJ1-2; D ambiguous. The CDR3 has 14 residues. The V end was cut by 1 base, the J end by 1 base, with 7 bases between. CDR1 and CDR2 (germline): LGHNT, FRNRAP.

This clone was recorded a few times. In DNA form, the CDR3 reads TGCGCCAGCAGCCAAGTGAGGGACAGGGACGAGCAGTACTTC. Translated: CASSQVRDRDEQYF. This chain uses TRBV4-3 with TRBJ2-7, with 9 bases identical to TRBD1. Germline V CDR1 and CDR2: LGHNA, YSLEER. The junction had 3 bases not matched to a gene; V was cut back by 1 base and J by 5 bases. CDR3 length: 14 residues.